What follows are 22 T cell receptor beta chains derived from one specimen sequenced in a study of blood T cell repertoires in COVID-19. The protocol was immunoSEQ multiplex PCR, while the TCRdb copy is restricted to in-frame clones and leaves out a portion. The sample shows roughly 410,000 clones, 89% of them seen only once. Sequencing used peripheral blood. These TCRs come from a woman between 35 and 50 years old with COVID-19, enrolled during active disease.

This clone appeared a few times. V is TRBV27 and J is TRBJ1-2; D gene unclear. Germline CDR1 is MNHEY and CDR2 is SMNVEV (reference sequence). The CDR3 totals 15 residues. V lost 2 bases to trimming and J lost 5 bases, with 15 bases between them. CDR3 in amino acids: CASSLAFSGEYGYTF. The CDR3 DNA reads as TGTGCCAGCAGTTTAGCGTTCAGCGGCGAGTATGGCTACACCTTC.

The rearrangement uses TRBV12-3 or TRBV12-4 and TRBJ1-2; TRBD1 agrees at 7 bases. This CDR3 contains 13 residues. With V trimmed by 3 bases and J by 6 bases, 4 bases remained unmatched. Here the CDR3 reads CASSFKGADGYTF. Here the CDR3 DNA reads TGTGCCAGCAGTTTTAAGGGGGCAGATGGCTACACCTTC.

A few counts support this clone. The rearrangement joins TRBV28 to TRBJ1-3; D is perhaps TRBD1 (6 bases). This CDR3 is 14 amino acids long. Germline V gene sequence: CDR1 MDHEN, CDR2 SYDVKM. V was pared by 3 bases and J by 4 bases, with 10 bases between. The CDR3 DNA reads TGTGCCAGCAGTTTTTACAGGGCCGGAAACACCATATATTTT. The encoded protein is CASSFYRAGNTIYF.

The chain uses TRBV28 and TRBJ2-1; 7 bases map to TRBD1. Germline V gene sequence: CDR1 MDHEN, CDR2 SYDVKM. V shed 8 bases, J shed 5 bases, and the junction held 12 bases outside the gene matches. The CDR3 contains 15 residues. This chain's CDR3 is CASGAGGGDHNEQFF. CDR3 DNA: TGTGCCAGCGGAGCAGGGGGTGGTGACCACAATGAGCAGTTCTTC.

The chain couples TRBV7-2 to TRBJ1-6, with D perhaps TRBD1 (5 bases). There are 14 residues in the CDR3. Per the germline V gene, CDR1 is SGHTA and CDR2 is FQGNSA. V lost 1 base, J lost 10 bases, and 11 bases lay in between. The chain's CDR3 is CASSLVGGKSPLHF. CDR3 nucleotide sequence: TGTGCCAGCAGCTTAGTGGGGGGGAAGTCACCCCTCCACTTT.

V usage is TRBV27 and J usage is TRBJ1-1; possibly TRBD1 for D (6 bases). V gave up 10 bases and J gave up 1 base, with 13 bases separating them. CDR1 is MNHEY, CDR2 SMNVEV, per germline (reference sequence). This CDR3 region has 13 residues. The DNA for the CDR3 is TGTGCCACCTCCGGGACACGGAACACTGAAGCTTTCTTT. This encodes CATSGTRNTEAFF.

A single count supports this clone. The chain employs TRBV9 and TRBJ2-2; D unclear. Trimming cost V 0 bases and J 5 bases, with 11 bases left between them. This CDR3 has 15 amino acids. Germline assignment: CDR1 SGDLS and CDR2 YYNGEE. CDR3 nucleotide sequence: TGTGCCAGCAGCGTAGGACTTTTAACAACCGGGGAGCTGTTTTTT. Translated, it gives CASSVGLLTTGELFF.

V usage is TRBV9 and J usage is TRBJ1-2; 7 nucleotides align to TRBD1. V lost 3 bases, J lost 8 bases, and 7 bases stayed unmatched. CDR1 and CDR2 (germline): SGDLS, YYNGEE. This CDR3 spans 13 amino acids. For the CDR3, the DNA is TGTGCCAGCAGCGAAAGAGGGGGCTGGGGCTACACCTTC. Translated, it gives CASSERGGWGYTF. Filled out from reference TRBV9 and TRBJ1-2, the complete variable domain reads DSGVTQTPKHLITATGQRVTLRCSPRSGDLSVYWYQQSLDQGLQFLIQYYNGEERAKGNILERFSAQQFPDLHSELNLSSLELGDSALYFCASSERGGWGYTFGSGTRLTVV.

V gene TRBV12-3 or TRBV12-4 combines with J gene TRBJ1-2, with a tentative D call TRBD1 (6 bases). This CDR3 region has 13 residues. V lost 5 bases and J lost 5, with 12 bases in between. The CDR3 bases are TGTGCCAGCAGTATCGGACAGCCTTATGGCTACACCTTC. This encodes CASSIGQPYGYTF.

This chain connects TRBV28 to TRBJ1-1; a weak D match, TRBD1 (6 bases). This CDR3 is 15 amino acids long. CDR1 and CDR2 (germline): MDHEN, SYDVKM. V was shortened by 4 bases and J by 2 bases, with 14 bases between the two germline ends. Here the CDR3 reads CASSSRTATNTEAFF. The CDR3, as DNA: TGTGCCAGCAGTTCCCGGACAGCAACAAACACTGAAGCTTTCTTT.

V gene TRBV7-2 combines with J gene TRBJ2-5; D call uncertain. The CDR3 runs to 13 residues. Germline V gene sequence: CDR1 SGHTA, CDR2 FQGNSA. V was pared by 1 base and J by 4 bases, with 7 bases between. As DNA, the CDR3 is TGTGCCAGCAGCTTAGTTCCTCTAGAGACCCAGTACTTC. The encoded protein is CASSLVPLETQYF.

CDR3 in DNA: TGTGCCAGTAGTATGGGGCTGAAAGAGTTCTTC. Its protein is CASSMGLKEFF. This rearrangement joins TRBV19 to TRBJ2-1, with D possibly TRBD1 on 5 matching bases. Looked up from germline, CDR1 is LNHDA and CDR2 is SQIVND (reference sequence). V gave up 3 bases and J gave up 14 bases, with 11 bases separating them. The CDR3 loop spans 11 amino acids.

V is TRBV27 and J is TRBJ1-5; possible D gene TRBD1, 5 bases. The V gene lost 4 bases and the J gene lost 2 bases, with 12 bases spanning the gap. The germline V gene encodes CDR1 MNHEY and CDR2 SMNVEV (reference sequence). The CDR3 contains 15 residues. CDR3 residues: CASSWDRRGNQPQHF. CDR3 sequence (DNA): TGTGCCAGCAGTTGGGACCGGAGGGGCAATCAGCCCCAGCATTTT.

The rearrangement joins TRBV6-2 or TRBV6-3 to TRBJ2-1; 8 nucleotides match TRBD1. The CDR3 totals 17 residues. V lost 2 bases to trimming and J lost 0 bases; unmatched junction nucleotides: 6. CDR1 and CDR2 (germline): MNHEY, SVGEGT. The CDR3 DNA sequence: TGTGCCAGCAGTTACCCATCCGGGACAGGCTCCTACAATGAGCAGTTCTTC. It encodes CASSYPSGTGSYNEQFF.

To note about this clone: Other DNA variants within this sample encode the same CDR3. This chain joins TRBV28 and TRBJ1-2, with D possibly being TRBD1 (5 bases). Trimming shortened V by 6 bases and J by 1 base, and 12 bases separated the two germline ends. The germline CDR1 and CDR2 sequences are MDHEN and SYDVKM. The CDR3 runs 14 residues. Here the CDR3 reads CASSPRTRNYGYTF. CDR3 DNA sequence: TGTGCCAGCAGCCCCAGGACACGTAACTATGGCTACACCTTC.

The J gene is TRBJ1-4, the V gene TRBV28; 8 bases align to TRBD1. This CDR3 has 14 amino acids. V lost 3 bases, J lost 8 bases, and 5 bases stayed unmatched. Per germline, CDR1 MDHEN and CDR2 SYDVKM. This CDR3 is CASSLQGAREKLFF. The CDR3 nucleotides are TGTGCCAGCAGTTTGCAGGGGGCGCGGGAAAAACTGTTTTTT.

This chain uses TRBV27 with TRBJ2-7, with 9 bases matching TRBD1. Germline V lookup: CDR1 MNHEY, CDR2 SMNVEV (reference sequence). The CDR3 loop spans 14 amino acids. The V and J ends lost 4 bases and 4 bases, in that order; junction bases with no gene match: 5. The CDR3 loop reads CASSSRDRDYEQYF. The CDR3 DNA reads TGTGCCAGCAGTTCCCGGGACAGGGATTACGAGCAGTACTTC.

Only one count was recorded for this clone. This sequence joins TRBV9 and TRBJ1-2, with D tentatively TRBD1 (6 bases). Germline CDR1 SGDLS, CDR2 YYNGEE. V lost 0 bases and J lost 2, with 8 bases in between. The CDR3 is 14 amino acids. CDR3 residues: CASSVGTENYGYTF. The CDR3 region has the DNA TGTGCCAGCAGCGTAGGGACAGAGAACTATGGCTACACCTTC.

This clone was seen only once. This rearrangement joins TRBV19 to TRBJ2-2; TRBD1 matches 7 bases. CDR3 size: 15 residues. After removal of 7 bases from V and 4 bases from J, the junction contained 9 bases not matched to a gene. The germline V gene has CDR1 LNHDA and CDR2 SQIVND (reference sequence). DNA for the CDR3: TGTGCCAGTACATACCGGGACAGTCCCACCGGGGAGCTGTTTTTT. Translated: CASTYRDSPTGELFF.

The rearrangement uses TRBV7-9 and TRBJ2-7, with 11 positions matching TRBD1. The germline CDR1 and CDR2 sequences are SEHNR and FQNEAQ (reference sequence). The J segment lost 3 bases and the V segment lost 5 bases, leaving 6 bases of the junction unmatched. CDR3 length: 15 amino acids. DNA of the CDR3: TGTGCCAGCAGCCTGTCCGGGACAGGGGGCTACGAGCAGTACTTC. This sequence encodes CASSLSGTGGYEQYF. Together with reference TRBV7-9 and TRBJ2-7, the CDR3 gives the full variable domain: DTGVSQNPRHKITKRGQNVTFRCDPISEHNRLYWYRQTLGQGPEFLTYFQNEAQLEKSRLLSDRFSAERPKGSFSTLEIQRTEQGDSAMYLCASSLSGTGGYEQYFGPGTRLTVT.

The gene calls are TRBV5-1 and TRBJ1-5; D possibly corresponds to TRBD1 (6 bases). V lost 1 base, J lost 1 base, and 18 bases lay in between. The length of the CDR3 is 18 residues. Germline CDR1 is SGHRS and CDR2 is YFSETQ. The CDR3 DNA follows: TGCGCCAGCAGCTTGTCCCCTGGGGGCGTTGAGAGCAATCAGCCCCAGCATTTT. Encoded protein: CASSLSPGGVESNQPQHF.

The chain combines TRBV7-8 with TRBJ1-1; D is perhaps TRBD1 (5 bases). CDR1 is SGHVS and CDR2 is FQNEAQ in the germline V gene. The CDR3 is 14 amino acids. V shed 1 base and J shed 4 bases, with 10 bases lying between them. For the CDR3, the DNA is TGTGCCAGCAGCTTAGAAGCAGGGTTCACTGAAGCTTTCTTT. This sequence encodes CASSLEAGFTEAFF.